The rows below give T cell receptor beta chains drawn from one sample of a study of beta chain features in type 1 diabetes. The assay was immunoSEQ multiplex PCR, and TCRdb's table has in-frame clones only and misses some. The sample shows hundreds of thousands of clones, more than 12% of them seen only once. The sequenced sample consisted of naive CD4+ T cells from blood. Receptor source: a man younger than 35 with type 1 diabetes. The CDR3 runs from the conserved cysteine through the conserved F or W. D genes are given only for firm matches. The listing skips clone size in some rows; elsewhere it reads once, few, many or a size class.

cdr3_nt,cdr3_aa,j_call,v_call,d_call,clone_size
TGCGCCAGCCTTTCGGCGGGAGGTTCCTACAATGAGCAGTTCTTC,CASLSAGGSYNEQFF,TRBJ2-1,TRBV5-1,TRBD2,NA
TGTGCCAGCAGCTCACGGGCCGAAGGGGCTTTCTTT,CASSSRAEGAFF,TRBJ1-1,TRBV7-6,NA,few
TGTGCCAGCAGGCGTCTAGGCGATGAGCAGTTCTTC,CASRRLGDEQFF,TRBJ2-1,TRBV14,NA,NA
TGTGCCAGCAGCGTAGAGGGAGGAGTGAGGGCCTTAGATACGCAGTATTTT,CASSVEGGVRALDTQYF,TRBJ2-3,TRBV9,NA,NA
TGTGCCAGCACCCGCGGTCCCTACGAGCAGTACTTC,CASTRGPYEQYF,TRBJ2-7,TRBV28,NA,few
TGTGCCAGCAGCTTAGAAATAAATCAGCCCCAGCATTTT,CASSLEINQPQHF,TRBJ1-5,TRBV7-2,NA,NA
TGCGCCAGCAGCCAAGTCCTTCTAGCGGGAGGGTCAGATACGCAGTATTTT,CASSQVLLAGGSDTQYF,TRBJ2-3,TRBV4-3,TRBD2,few
TGTGCCAGCAGCTCAACCCGGACTAGGAGAGGTGCGGATGTAGAGCAGTTCTTC,CASSSTRTRRGADVEQFF,TRBJ2-1,TRBV7-9,TRBD2,few
TGCGCCAGCAGGAGCACGGTCAGTGAAGCTTTCTTT,CASRSTVSEAFF,TRBJ1-1,TRBV5-1,NA,NA
TGTGCCAGCAGCACTGTTAGCAATCAGCCCCAGCATTTT,CASSTVSNQPQHF,TRBJ1-5,TRBV6-5,NA,NA
TGTGCCAGCAGCACCCGCGGGAATGAATTTGAAAAACTGTTTTTT,CASSTRGNEFEKLFF,TRBJ1-4,TRBV7-9,NA,NA
TGCGCCAGCAGCCAAGTTAGGAACTATGGCTACACCTTC,CASSQVRNYGYTF,TRBJ1-2,TRBV4-3,NA,NA
TGTGCCACCAGCAGACAGGTGGCCTACGAGCAGTACTTC,CATSRQVAYEQYF,TRBJ2-7,TRBV15,NA,NA
TGTGCCAGCAGCGTGGGTTATTCCCAAGAGACCCAGTACTTC,CASSVGYSQETQYF,TRBJ2-5,TRBV9,NA,NA
TGTGCCAGCAGGCGACTAGGACAGAACTATGGCTACACCTTC,CASRRLGQNYGYTF,TRBJ1-2,TRBV2,NA,few
TGTGCCAGCAGGACCATGAATATTAATGAGCAGTTCTTC,CASRTMNINEQFF,TRBJ2-1,TRBV6-1,NA,NA
TGTGCCAGCAGCGAGGGCATCTATGGCTACACCTTC,CASSEGIYGYTF,TRBJ1-2,TRBV11-2,NA,NA
TGCGCCAGCAGCCAAGATCCGGGGACAGGGAAGACCCAGTACTTC,CASSQDPGTGKTQYF,TRBJ2-5,TRBV4-1,TRBD1,NA
TGTGCCAGCAGTGTGGCCTCCTACGAGCAGTACTTC,CASSVASYEQYF,TRBJ2-7,TRBV25-1,NA,few
TGTGCCAGCAGCCAGGGGGGGAACACTGAAGCTTTCTTT,CASSQGGNTEAFF,TRBJ1-1,TRBV7-2,TRBD1,few